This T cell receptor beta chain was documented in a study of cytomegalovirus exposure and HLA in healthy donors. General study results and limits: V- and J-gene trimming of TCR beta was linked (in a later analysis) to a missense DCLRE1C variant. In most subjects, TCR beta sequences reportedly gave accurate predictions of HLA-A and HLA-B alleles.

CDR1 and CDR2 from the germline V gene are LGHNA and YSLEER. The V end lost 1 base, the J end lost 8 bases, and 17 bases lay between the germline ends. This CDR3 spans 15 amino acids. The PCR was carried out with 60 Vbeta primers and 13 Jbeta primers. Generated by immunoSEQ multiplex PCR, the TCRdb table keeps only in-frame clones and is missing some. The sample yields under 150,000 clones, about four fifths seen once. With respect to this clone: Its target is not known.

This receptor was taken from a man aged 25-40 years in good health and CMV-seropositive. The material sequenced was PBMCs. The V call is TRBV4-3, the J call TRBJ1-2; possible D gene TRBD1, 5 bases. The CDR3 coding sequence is TGCGCCAGCAGCCAAGGGGGAGGGACCCCGGGAGGCTACACCTTC. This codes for CASSQGGGTPGGYTF.